These 9 T cell receptor beta chains were all obtained from the same sample, sequenced in a study of PD-1 blockade in mismatch repair-deficient tumors. Using immunoSEQ multiplex PCR, the repertoire was profiled, and TCRdb retains in-frame clones only, with some absent. The sample lists around 120,000 clones; roughly 90% were seen once. The source was peripheral blood, collected approximately 70 weeks after starting pembrolizumab. The receptors were gathered from an adult with mismatch repair-deficient cancer.

The chain uses TRBV7-2 and TRBJ2-3; a possible D gene is TRBD2 (7 bases). Germline CDR1 and CDR2: SGHTA and FQGNSA. The CDR3 spans 15 residues. The V gene lost 5 bases and the J gene lost 4 bases, with 16 bases spanning the gap. CDR3 sequence: CASSPRGATADTQYF. The CDR3 DNA is TGTGCCAGCAGCCCCCGGGGGGCGACCGCAGATACGCAGTATTTT.

This chain links TRBV30 with TRBJ2-6; D is possibly TRBD1 (6 bases). The germline CDR1 and CDR2 sequences are GTSNPN and SVGIG (reference sequence). This CDR3 is 14 amino acids long. The V gene lost 5 bases and the J gene lost 3 bases, with 11 bases spanning the gap. DNA of the CDR3: TGTGCCTGGTTACAGGGTGGTGGGGCCAACGTCCTGACTTTC. Translating gives CAWLQGGGANVLTF.

The chain is built from TRBV4-2 and TRBJ2-2; D is perhaps TRBD1 (5 bases). The CDR3 sequence is 16 residues long. CDR1 and CDR2 (germline): LGHNA, YNFKEQ. With 3 bases removed from V and 5 bases from J, the gap between germline ends came to 16 bases. CDR3 in amino acids: CASSHLDKLETGELFF. CDR3 coding DNA: TGTGCCAGCAGCCACCTGGACAAATTAGAAACCGGGGAGCTGTTTTTT.

The chain couples TRBV23-1 to TRBJ1-4; D gene uncertain. TRBV23-1 is treated as an ORF (open reading frame) with a function not yet certain. This CDR3 comprises 17 residues. The V end lost 0 bases, the J end lost 3 bases, and 14 bases lay between the germline ends. CDR3 bases: TGCGCCAGCAGTCAATCCGGCCGGATCCAACCTAATGAAAAACTGTTTTTT. Its protein product is CASSQSGRIQPNEKLFF.

The rearrangement links TRBV5-7 to TRBJ2-2, with 7 bases aligning to TRBD2. TRBV5-7 is an ORF, and what it does is uncertain. J gave up 6 bases and V 6 bases, and 20 bases lay outside the gene matches. CDR3 length: 18 residues. The CDR3 spells CASTLPEVGGRLSGELFF. CDR3 bases: TGTGCCAGCACCCTTCCGGAGGTTGGCGGGAGATTGTCCGGGGAGCTGTTTTTT.

This chain uses TRBV6-6 with TRBJ2-7; 8 nucleotides line up with TRBD1. The CDR3 contains 12 residues. V was clipped by 7 bases and J by 3 bases; unmatched bases: 2. Germline CDR1 MNHNY, CDR2 SVGAGI (reference sequence). The CDR3 spells CASTGQGYEQYF. The DNA for the CDR3 is TGTGCCAGCACCGGACAGGGCTACGAGCAGTACTTC.

This clone was found once. The chain has TRBV9 and TRBJ1-3; 8 bases line up with TRBD1. The ends lost 0 bases at V and 8 bases at J; junction bases unmatched: 7. This CDR3 contains 15 residues. Germline CDR1 and CDR2: SGDLS and YYNGEE. The CDR3 bases are TGTGCCAGCAGCGTAGGGGACAGGATGGGGGACACCATATATTTT. Amino acids: CASSVGDRMGDTIYF.

The chain combines TRBV7-9 with TRBJ2-7; D possibly matches TRBD1 or TRBD2 (5 bases each). Germline CDR1 SEHNR, CDR2 FQNEAQ (reference sequence). The CDR3 covers 15 residues. V dropped 4 bases and J dropped 0 bases, with 13 bases sitting between them. Written as DNA, the CDR3 is TGTGCCAGCAGCTCCACCGGGGCCGACTCCTACGAGCAGTACTTC. As protein: CASSSTGADSYEQYF.

The chain joins TRBV9 to TRBJ2-5; D not certain. This CDR3 spans 12 amino acids. The germline V gene has CDR1 SGDLS and CDR2 YYNGEE. V was pared by 4 bases and J by 0 bases, with 4 bases between. CDR3 sequence (DNA): TGTGCCAGCAGCCCGAACCAAGAGACCCAGTACTTC. Its protein is CASSPNQETQYF.